These 25 T cell receptor beta chains were sequenced from one sample in a study of blood T cell repertoires in COVID-19. The repertoire was sequenced with immunoSEQ multiplex PCR; TCRdb's copy has only in-frame clones and lacks some. The table lists fewer than 150,000 clones, more than 80% of them singletons, with approximately 4.4% in the top ten. Sequencing used peripheral blood. Receptors were obtained from a woman in her fifties or sixties with acute or convalescent COVID-19.

This chain joins TRBV5-4 and TRBJ2-7; TRBD2 matches at 8 bases. Losses at the gene ends were 3 bases for V and 1 base for J; bases not matched to a gene: 3. The CDR3 is 14 amino acids. Germline V CDR1 and CDR2: SGHNT, YYREEE (reference sequence). CDR3 in DNA: TGTGCCAGCAGCTCCCAGCGGGAGTCCTACGAGCAGTACTTC. It translates to CASSSQRESYEQYF.

This clone was counted once. The J gene is TRBJ2-5, the V gene TRBV24-1, with unresolved D. V gave up 3 bases and J gave up 5 bases, with 15 bases separating them. The length of the CDR3 is 15 residues. The germline CDR1 and CDR2 sequences are KGHDR and SFDVKD. The CDR3 bases are TGTGCCACCAGTGATCCATCATCACTTATCGAGACCCAGTACTTC. It translates to CATSDPSSLIETQYF.

This chain links TRBV7-9 with TRBJ1-1; 9 bases line up with TRBD1. The J segment lost 1 base and the V segment lost 5 bases, leaving 5 bases of the junction unmatched. The CDR3 extends over 15 amino acids. Germline CDR1 reads SEHNR; CDR2 reads FQNEAQ (reference sequence). CDR3 residues: CASSQTGGANTEAFF. As DNA, the CDR3 is TGTGCCAGCAGCCAGACAGGGGGGGCGAACACTGAAGCTTTCTTT.

The CDR3 sequence: CASSQDEGVGVEAFF. DNA for the CDR3: TGCGCCAGCAGCCAAGATGAGGGGGTGGGTGTTGAAGCTTTCTTT. This sequence joins TRBV4-3 and TRBJ1-1, with TRBD1 as a possible D gene (6 bases). Germline CDR1 and CDR2: LGHNA and YSLEER. This CDR3 contains 15 residues. Between the trimmed V and J ends, which lost 0 bases and 7 bases, there was a span of 15 bases.

The chain joins TRBV10-1 to TRBJ2-2; D is possibly TRBD1 (6 bases). Germline V CDR1 and CDR2: WNHNN, SYGVQD (reference sequence). This CDR3 is built from 14 residues. V was cut by 5 bases and J by 7 bases, with 14 bases left in between. The chain's CDR3 is CASSSQGSGGELFF. The DNA of the CDR3 is TGCGCCAGCAGTTCCCAGGGGTCGGGCGGGGAGCTGTTTTTT.

This clone has just one count. The CDR3 loop reads CASSRTGGNEKLFF. In DNA form, the CDR3 reads TGTGCCAGCAGCCGGACAGGAGGTAATGAAAAACTGTTTTTT. The rearrangement links TRBV9 to TRBJ1-4, with 7 bases identical to TRBD1. Germline CDR1 reads SGDLS; CDR2 reads YYNGEE. After removal of 4 bases from V and 4 bases from J, the junction contained 4 bases not matched to a gene. This CDR3 has 14 amino acids.

The chain employs TRBV7-9 and TRBJ1-6, with 8 bases identical to TRBD1. This CDR3 contains 19 residues. V lost 5 bases, J lost 5 bases, and 17 bases stayed unmatched. Germline CDR1 SEHNR, CDR2 FQNEAQ (reference sequence). The CDR3 is CASSLGTGSVNGDNSPLHF. The CDR3 DNA reads as TGTGCCAGCAGCCTTGGGACAGGATCCGTTAATGGAGATAATTCACCCCTCCACTTT.

V and J are TRBV28 and TRBJ1-5; the D gene is possibly TRBD1 (5 bases). V lost 8 bases to trimming and J lost 6 bases, with 11 bases between them. The CDR3 consists of 12 residues. The germline V gene has CDR1 MDHEN and CDR2 SYDVKM. The CDR3 protein is CASLRRAQPQHF. In DNA form, the CDR3 reads TGTGCCAGCCTCCGCAGGGCTCAGCCCCAGCATTTT.

The chain carries TRBV4-1 and TRBJ1-5, with 7 bases fitting TRBD1. After removal of 2 bases from V and 2 bases from J, the junction contained 6 bases not matched to a gene. The CDR3 has 16 residues. Germline V gives CDR1 MGHRA, CDR2 YSYEKL. The CDR3 coding sequence is TGCGCCAGCAGCCAATTGGACAGGCAAGGCAATCAGCCCCAGCATTTT. It encodes CASSQLDRQGNQPQHF.

This chain connects TRBV7-9 to TRBJ1-1; maybe TRBD1 (6 bases). From germline, CDR1 is SEHNR and CDR2 FQNEAQ (reference sequence). Trimming removed 0 bases from V and 7 bases from J, with 12 bases in between. The CDR3 extends over 14 amino acids. The CDR3 spells CASSLAQGGFEAFF. In DNA, the CDR3 is TGTGCCAGCAGCTTAGCACAGGGAGGGTTTGAAGCTTTCTTT.

The rearrangement uses TRBV5-4 and TRBJ2-6; TRBD1 is a possible D gene (5 bases). From germline, CDR1 is SGHNT and CDR2 YYREEE (reference sequence). Trimming left V 4 bases short and J 2 bases short, with 13 bases between. The CDR3 covers 16 residues. CDR3 DNA: TGTGCCAGCAGCGTATACATAGGGGCTGGGGCCAACGTCCTGACTTTC. This translates into CASSVYIGAGANVLTF.

This clone was seen a single time. The gene calls are TRBV7-9 and TRBJ2-3; D possibly corresponds to TRBD2 (5 bases). From germline, CDR1 is SEHNR and CDR2 FQNEAQ (reference sequence). CDR3 length: 15 amino acids. Trimming pared 4 bases from V and 0 bases from J, leaving 11 bases between. The CDR3 DNA sequence: TGTGCCAGCAGCTCAGGACTGCTCAGCACAGATACGCAGTATTTT. Translation: CASSSGLLSTDTQYF.

This chain joins TRBV28 and TRBJ2-4; tentative D call: TRBD1 (6 bases). CDR3 length: 21 amino acids. Trimming stripped 8 bases from V and 4 bases from J, with 36 bases between. From germline, CDR1 is MDHEN and CDR2 SYDVKM. CDR3: CASAPFFATGRRGRGKNIQYF. The CDR3, as DNA: TGTGCCAGCGCCCCGTTTTTCGCCACTGGCCGTCGGGGCAGGGGAAAAAACATTCAGTACTTC.

The V and J genes are TRBV6-2 or TRBV6-3 and TRBJ2-7; 9 nucleotides line up with TRBD2. Germline CDR1 MNHEY, CDR2 SVGEGT. Trimming took 4 bases from V and 0 from J; bases not matched to a gene: 10. The CDR3 consists of 17 residues. In nucleotides, the CDR3 is TGTGCCAGCAGTTCTCACTTGACTAGCGGAACCTCCTACGAGCAGTACTTC. Translation gives CASSSHLTSGTSYEQYF.

The rearrangement joins TRBV28 to TRBJ2-1; TRBD2 might be the D (5 bases). The CDR3 covers 12 residues. Germline V lookup: CDR1 MDHEN, CDR2 SYDVKM. Trimming cost V 7 bases and J 8 bases, with 12 bases left between them. The CDR3 protein is CASMGSKYEQFF. CDR3 coding DNA: TGTGCCAGCATGGGGAGTAAGTATGAGCAGTTCTTC.

The J gene is TRBJ1-5, the V gene TRBV30; D possibly corresponds to TRBD1 (5 bases). V was cut by 1 base and J by 6 bases, with 10 bases left in between. Per germline, CDR1 GTSNPN and CDR2 SVGIG (reference sequence). The CDR3 is 13 residues long. The CDR3 nucleotides read TGTGCCTGGAGTGAAGGGGTTGGTCAGCCCCAGCATTTT. Amino acids: CAWSEGVGQPQHF.

The chain combines TRBV7-9 with TRBJ1-6; no clear D gene. The CDR3 is 14 residues long. From germline, CDR1 is SEHNR and CDR2 FQNEAQ (reference sequence). V lost 6 bases to trimming and J lost 7 bases, with 13 bases between them. This CDR3 reads CASRAGTLNSPLHF. Written as DNA, the CDR3 is TGTGCCAGCAGAGCGGGAACCCTAAATTCACCCCTCCACTTT.

This clone was detected once. V is TRBV6-5 and J is TRBJ1-4; tentatively, D is TRBD1 (6 bases). Germline V gene data show CDR1 as MNHEY and CDR2 as SVGAGI. The CDR3 is 16 amino acids. Trimming removed 4 bases from V and 3 bases from J, with 15 bases in between. DNA for the CDR3: TGTGCCAGCAGTTTGGGGTTTTACAGGGCTAATGAAAAACTGTTTTTT. It translates to CASSLGFYRANEKLFF.

The chain carries TRBV6-2 or TRBV6-3 and TRBJ2-3; the match to TRBD2 covers 9 bases. There are 16 residues in the CDR3. CDR1 MNHEY and CDR2 SVGEGT come from the germline V gene. Trimming took 3 bases from V and 2 from J; bases not matched to a gene: 6. The CDR3 bases are TGTGCCAGCAGTTATCTGAGCGGGGGGTACACAGATACGCAGTATTTT. It yields the protein CASSYLSGGYTDTQYF.

As to this clone: The CDR3 end shows no conserved phenylalanine or tryptophan, and so a read error is likely. Because the CDR3's place on the DNA is in doubt, the DNA is left out and the CDR3 is given as listed by TCRdb. The rearrangement joins TRBV6-5 to TRBJ1-1; TRBD1 is taken as the D call from the table, unchecked against the DNA. The CDR3 is made up of 12 amino acids, end residues included. Germline-derived CDR1 and CDR2 are MNHEY and SVGAGI. CDR3: CASSRRGMGLLL.

The CDR3 sequence is CASSVDSGRDEQFF. The DNA of the CDR3 is TGTGCCAGCAGTGTGGATAGCGGGAGGGATGAGCAGTTCTTC. The V and J genes are TRBV6-4 and TRBJ2-1, with 11 bases fitting TRBD2. Germline trimming cut 4 bases from V and 8 bases from J; bases unmatched to any gene: 4. Per the germline V gene, CDR1 is MRHNA and CDR2 is SNTAGT. The CDR3 is made up of 14 amino acids.

The V and J genes are TRBV7-9 and TRBJ1-3, with TRBD1 identical over 7 bases. The CDR3 runs 15 residues. V was pared by 5 bases and J by 0 bases, with 4 bases of the junction left unmatched. Germline CDR1 is SEHNR and CDR2 is FQNEAQ (reference sequence). The CDR3 protein is CASSQGQLSGNTIYF. CDR3 nucleotide sequence: TGTGCCAGCAGCCAGGGACAGCTCTCTGGAAACACCATATATTTT. The whole variable domain, remainder taken from reference TRBV7-9 and TRBJ1-3, is DTGVSQNPRHKITKRGQNVTFRCDPISEHNRLYWYRQTLGQGPEFLTYFQNEAQLEKSRLLSDRFSAERPKGSFSTLEIQRTEQGDSAMYLCASSQGQLSGNTIYFGEGSWLTVV.

This clone has just one count. The chain couples TRBV13 to TRBJ2-7; 8 bases match TRBD1. The CDR3 is 16 amino acids. CDR1 and CDR2 from the germline V gene are PRHDT and FYEKMQ (reference sequence). Trimming cost V 3 bases and J 0 bases; bases outside gene matches: 7. The chain's CDR3 is CASSFRGQAVSYEQYF. The CDR3 region has the DNA TGTGCCAGCAGCTTCCGGGGACAGGCCGTCTCCTACGAGCAGTACTTC. Full variable domain (remainder filled in from reference TRBV13 and TRBJ2-7): AAGVIQSPRHLIKEKRETATLKCYPIPRHDTVYWYQQGPGQDPQFLISFYEKMQSDKGSIPDRFSAQQFSDYHSELNMSSLELGDSALYFCASSFRGQAVSYEQYFGPGTRLTVT.

A single count supports this clone. This rearrangement joins TRBV28 to TRBJ1-3; D gene ambiguous. Trimming cost V 6 bases and J 5 bases, with 8 bases left between them. The CDR3 consists of 12 residues. Germline CDR1 reads MDHEN; CDR2 reads SYDVKM. The CDR3 DNA is TGTGCCAGCAGCTCAGTCCGAAACACCATATATTTT. Its protein is CASSSVRNTIYF.

The CDR3 spells CAISESEYTYNEQFF. Here the CDR3 DNA reads TGTGCCATCAGTGAGTCCGAGTATACCTACAATGAGCAGTTCTTC. This chain connects TRBV10-3 to TRBJ2-1, with D unresolved. The germline V and J ends were trimmed by 0 bases and 2 bases, with 8 bases remaining between them. The CDR3 totals 15 residues. Germline CDR1 and CDR2: ENHRY and SYGVKD.